A selection of T cell receptor beta chains follows, all from one sample in a study of shared clonotypes between healthy human individuals. Sequencing used immunoSEQ multiplex PCR; TCRdb keeps in-frame clones, though not all of them. The table shows 1.5 million to 1.9 million clones, with approximately 98% occurring only once. Material for sequencing was naive CD4+ T cells sorted from blood. The receptors shown here come from a man aged 25-45 years in good health. Both conserved end residues are part of each CDR3. A D gene is named only where the DNA matches it firmly. The listing skips clone size in some rows; elsewhere it reads once, few, many or a size class.

j_gene	d_gene	v_gene	abundance	CDR3aa	CDR3nt
TRBJ1-2	NA	TRBV5-1	NA	CASSLDVGGGYTF	TGCGCCAGCAGTTTGGATGTCGGTGGTGGCTACACCTTC
TRBJ1-2	TRBD1	TRBV5-6	once	CASRLSGGYGYTF	TGTGCCAGCAGATTATCAGGGGGCTATGGCTACACCTTC
TRBJ2-1	NA	TRBV27	NA	CASSLFLGAPKYNEQFF	TGTGCCAGCAGTTTATTTTTGGGGGCCCCCAAGTACAATGAGCAGTTCTTC
TRBJ2-1	TRBD2	TRBV11-2	NA	CASSSPTSGILQSEQFF	TGTGCCAGCAGCTCCCCCACTAGCGGGATTCTCCAGAGTGAGCAGTTCTTC
TRBJ2-4	NA	TRBV25-1	NA	CASSEYTPTGTDKNIQYF	TGTGCCAGCAGTGAATATACCCCAACCGGGACGGACAAAAACATTCAGTACTTC
TRBJ1-2	NA	TRBV5-1	NA	CASSFSGTRAKDYGYTF	TGCGCCAGCAGCTTCTCCGGGACAAGGGCGAAGGACTATGGCTACACCTTC
TRBJ2-1	NA	TRBV7-6	NA	CASSLAHRASGNEQFF	TGTGCCAGCAGCTTGGCCCACAGGGCATCGGGCAATGAGCAGTTCTTC
TRBJ2-5	TRBD1	TRBV18	NA	CASSPQGQGLPQETQYF	TGTGCCAGCTCACCACAGGGACAGGGGCTTCCCCAAGAGACCCAGTACTTC
TRBJ2-5	NA	TRBV2	NA	CASSSQETQYF	TGTGCCAGCAGTTCGCAAGAGACCCAGTACTTC
TRBJ2-3	TRBD1	TRBV29-1	NA	CSVERTGGGTDTQYF	TGCAGCGTTGAAAGAACAGGGGGTGGCACAGATACGCAGTATTTT
TRBJ2-1	TRBD2	TRBV28	NA	CASSLGPSSGRSFF	TGTGCCAGCAGTTTAGGCCCCTCTAGCGGGAGGTCTTTCTTC
TRBJ1-1	NA	TRBV15	NA	CATSRDRAWDTEAFF	TGTGCCACCAGCAGAGATAGAGCATGGGACACTGAAGCTTTCTTT
TRBJ2-2	TRBD2	TRBV7-2	NA	CASSFSGTRTGELFF	TGTGCCAGCAGCTTCTCCGGGACTAGAACCGGGGAGCTGTTTTTT
TRBJ1-5	NA	TRBV2	NA	CASTQEGWFQPQHF	TGTGCCAGCACCCAGGAAGGTTGGTTTCAGCCCCAGCATTTT
TRBJ1-1	NA	TRBV5-1	NA	CASSPDANTEAFF	TGCGCCAGCAGCCCCGACGCTAACACTGAAGCTTTCTTT
TRBJ2-1	TRBD2	TRBV7-2	NA	CASSSAGLAREQFF	TGTGCCAGCAGCTCCGCCGGACTAGCGCGTGAGCAGTTCTTC
TRBJ1-2	NA	TRBV28	NA	CASVEGSNYGYTF	TGTGCCAGCGTCGAAGGGTCCAACTATGGCTACACCTTC
TRBJ2-7	TRBD1	TRBV19	NA	CASATGTGVYEQYF	TGTGCTTCCGCCACAGGGACAGGGGTCTACGAGCAGTACTTC
TRBJ2-2	TRBD2	TRBV27	NA	CASSFGGSSTGELFF	TGTGCCAGCAGTTTCGGCGGGAGTTCCACCGGGGAGCTGTTTTTT
TRBJ2-7	NA	TRBV7-2	NA	CASSLSLGAREQYF	TGTGCCAGCAGCTTAAGCCTCGGAGCCCGAGAGCAGTACTTC
TRBJ2-7	NA	TRBV15	NA	CATSRVYRLNSYEQYF	TGTGCCACCAGCAGAGTTTATCGACTAAACTCCTACGAGCAGTACTTC
TRBJ1-2	TRBD1	TRBV7-2	NA	CASSLDPTGQHYGYTF	TGTGCCAGCAGCTTAGACCCGACAGGGCAGCACTATGGCTACACCTTC
TRBJ2-1	NA	TRBV4-3	NA	CASSKDRDAGYNEQFF	TGCGCCAGCAGCAAGGACCGGGACGCAGGCTACAATGAGCAGTTCTTC
TRBJ2-1	NA	TRBV11-2	NA	CASSSPTREQFF	TGTGCCAGCAGCTCGCCGACTCGCGAGCAGTTCTTC
TRBJ2-3	TRBD1	TRBV7-4	NA	CASRAGGPDTQYF	TGTGCCAGCAGGGCAGGGGGCCCAGATACGCAGTATTTT
TRBJ2-7	NA	TRBV28	NA	CASRRQSSYEQYF	TGTGCCAGCAGGCGACAGAGCTCCTACGAGCAGTACTTC
TRBJ1-3	NA	TRBV14	few	CASSPVAGNTIYF	TGTGCCAGCAGCCCTGTAGCTGGAAACACCATATATTTT
TRBJ2-1	TRBD2	TRBV7-2	once	CASSSPSGRYEQFF	TGTGCCAGCAGCTCCCCTAGCGGGAGGTATGAGCAGTTCTTC